These T cell receptor beta chains were read from a single sample in a study of T cell responses to AZD1222 COVID-19 vaccine. Profiling relied on immunoSEQ multiplex PCR, and the TCRdb table lists in-frame clones only, not all of them. Seen here are 110,000 to 150,000 clones, 90% observed once, and the top ten hold roughly 3.2%. The sample here was peripheral blood, taken on day 0 of AZD1222 vaccination. The receptors were gathered from an adult in good health. Each CDR3 is given with its conserved first and last residue. A D gene is named only where the DNA matches it firmly. Clone sizes are given selectively: once, few, many, or a class where the clone is expanded.

>TRBD1|NA|TRBV5-5|TRBJ2-1
TGTGCCAGCAGCTCGACAGGGGTATCCTACAATGAGCAGTTCTTC
CASSSTGVSYNEQFF
>NA|NA|TRBV11-3|TRBJ1-3
TGTGCCAGCAGTGCCTCGTGGGACGGCTCTGGAAACACCATATATTTT
CASSASWDGSGNTIYF
>NA|NA|TRBV27|TRBJ2-7
TGTGCCAGCAGTTTATCAACAGGCTCCTACGAGCAGTACTTC
CASSLSTGSYEQYF
>NA|NA|TRBV9|TRBJ1-1
TGTGCCAGCAGCCTCACGGGGAACACTGAAGCTTTCTTT
CASSLTGNTEAFF
>TRBD2|NA|TRBV11-3|TRBJ2-3
TGTGCCAGGGGAGGGTTATCAGTAGAGCAGTATTTT
CARGGLSVEQYF
>NA|NA|TRBV29-1|TRBJ1-2
TGCAGCGTTGGGGGGCCCCTCTATGGCTACACCTTC
CSVGGPLYGYTF
>TRBD1|once|TRBV15|TRBJ2-7
TGTGCCACCAGCAGCGACAGGGGCTACGAGCAGTACTTC
CATSSDRGYEQYF
>TRBD1|NA|TRBV25-1|TRBJ2-7
TGTGCCAGCAGCACAGGGGGCGCGGGGCAGTACTTC
CASSTGGAGQYF
>TRBD2|NA|TRBV30|TRBJ2-3
TGTGCCTGGAGTGTAGGGAAGGGACTACTAGTAGGCCGCACAGATACGCAGTATTTT
CAWSVGKGLLVGRTDTQYF
>NA|NA|TRBV6-5|TRBJ1-2
TGTGCCAGCAGTACTCCCCGGGAGCGTTCCGATGGCTACACCTTC
CASSTPRERSDGYTF
>TRBD1|NA|TRBV5-8|TRBJ2-4
TGTGCCAGCAGCTTGTTTCGGGACAGCAAAAACATTCAGTACTTC
CASSLFRDSKNIQYF
>NA|once|TRBV30|TRBJ1-6
TGTGCCTCCCTATCTCATAATTCACCCCTCCACTTT
CASLSHNSPLHF
>TRBD1|NA|TRBV19|TRBJ1-3
TGTGCCAGTAGTATCGACAGGGGGGGAAACACCATATATTTT
CASSIDRGGNTIYF
>TRBD1|NA|TRBV9|TRBJ2-5
TGTGCCAGCAGCGCAGGACAGGGGCAAGAGACCCAGTACTTC
CASSAGQGQETQYF
>NA|few|TRBV18|TRBJ1-5
TGTGCCAGCTCACCACAGGGAGATAGCAATCAGCCCCAGCATTTT
CASSPQGDSNQPQHF
>TRBD2|NA|TRBV11-2|TRBJ2-7
TGTGCCAGCAGCCACTTCCTAGCGGACTACGAGCAGTACTTC
CASSHFLADYEQYF
>NA|once|TRBV19|TRBJ2-3
TGTGCCAGTATTCTTGGGAATACGCAGTATTTT
CASILGNTQYF
>NA|few|TRBV10-3|TRBJ1-5
TGTGCCATCAGCTTGGCAGGGGAACAGCCCCAGCATTTT
CAISLAGEQPQHF
>TRBD1|NA|TRBV5-4|TRBJ1-2
TGTGCCAGCAGCTTGGTGACAGGGGATGGCTACACCTTC
CASSLVTGDGYTF
>TRBD1|NA|TRBV19|TRBJ1-1
TGTGCCAGTAGGGGGGGACAGGGACGAGCTTTCTTT
CASRGGQGRAFF
>NA|few|TRBV12-3/TRBV12-4|TRBJ1-1
TGTGCCAGCAGTTTAGCCGCGAACACTGAAGCTTTCTTT
CASSLAANTEAFF
>TRBD2|NA|TRBV6-5|TRBJ2-1
TGTGCCAGCAGTTACGGGACTAGCTATGAGCAGTTCTTC
CASSYGTSYEQFF
>TRBD2|NA|TRBV9|TRBJ2-1
TGTGCCAGCAGCGTAGCACTAGCGGGGAGCTCTGGGGGTTTGGGTGAGCAGTTCTTC
CASSVALAGSSGGLGEQFF
>NA|NA|TRBV28|TRBJ2-5
TGTGCCAGCACCACAGGGAGTGAGACCCAGTACTTC
CASTTGSETQYF
>TRBD2|NA|TRBV6-5|TRBJ2-7
TGTGCCAGCAGGGCGGGACTAGCGGGAGGTTACGAGCAGTACTTC
CASRAGLAGGYEQYF
>NA|NA|TRBV9|TRBJ1-1
TGTGCCAGCAGCGTAGCTCCCGGGGGCACTGAAGCTTTCTTT
CASSVAPGGTEAFF
>NA|NA|TRBV5-4|TRBJ2-3
TGTGCCAGCAGCTTGTTCCGGGTGTCAGGCACAGATACGCAGTATTTT
CASSLFRVSGTDTQYF
>NA|NA|TRBV4-1|TRBJ2-3
TGCGCCAGCAGCCAAGCAGTAGCAGATACGCAGTATTTT
CASSQAVADTQYF
>TRBD2|NA|TRBV2|TRBJ2-2
TGTGCCCGCAGCGGGGGGGGTACCGGGGAGCTGTTTTTT
CARSGGGTGELFF
>TRBD2|NA|TRBV11-3|TRBJ2-7
TGTGCCAGCAGCTTAGTAATGGCTAGCGGGTCCTACGAGCAGTACTTC
CASSLVMASGSYEQYF
>NA|NA|TRBV18|TRBJ1-2
TGTGCCAGCTCACCTACTGACAGCTATGGCTACACCTTC
CASSPTDSYGYTF
>TRBD2|NA|TRBV2|TRBJ2-4
TGTGCCAGCAGTGAACTAGCGGGAGACGCCCGCATCCCCCGCTTC
CASSELAGDARIPRF
>NA|NA|TRBV6-5|TRBJ2-2
TGTGCCAGCAGTAGCTGGGACGGGGAGCTGTTTTTT
CASSSWDGELFF
>NA|NA|TRBV16|TRBJ1-4
TGTGCCAGCAGCCAATCCACTGCGGCCAGGGGAAGTGAAAAACTGTTTTTT
CASSQSTAARGSEKLFF
>TRBD1|few|TRBV6-2/TRBV6-3|TRBJ1-5
TGTGCCAGCAGTCCGTCACAGGGGGCGGAAAGCAATCAGCCCCAGCATTTT
CASSPSQGAESNQPQHF
>TRBD1|NA|TRBV6-1|TRBJ1-2
TGTGCCAGCAGTGAATGGGTCAGGGGGGACTATGGCTACACCTTC
CASSEWVRGDYGYTF
>NA|NA|TRBV4-3|TRBJ1-2
TGCGCCAGCAGCCAAGATATTAACAGCAAAGGCTACACCTTC
CASSQDINSKGYTF
>NA|once|TRBV23-1|TRBJ2-3
TGCGCCAGCAGTCCCACCCACAGAAGAGAAGGAGGGGATACGCAGTATTTT
CASSPTHRREGGDTQYF
>NA|NA|TRBV5-1|TRBJ2-1
TGCGCCAGCAGCTGGCCGATGTCAGACAGGAGGACTGAGCAGTTCTTC
CASSWPMSDRRTEQFF
>NA|once|TRBV4-1|TRBJ2-5
TGCGCCAGCAGCCAAGTATTATCGGAGACCCAGTACTTC
CASSQVLSETQYF
>NA|NA|TRBV7-2|TRBJ2-7
TGTGCCAGCAGCTTAGGGGTGAGCGGACAACGGTACGAGCAGTACTTC
CASSLGVSGQRYEQYF
>NA|NA|TRBV30|TRBJ2-3
TGTGCCTGGAGTAGGGAGGAGGTCCCAGATACGCAGTATTTT
CAWSREEVPDTQYF
>TRBD2|NA|TRBV4-2|TRBJ2-5
TGTGCCAGCAGCTGGGGGACTAGGGGAGAGACCCAGTACTTC
CASSWGTRGETQYF
>NA|NA|TRBV6-2/TRBV6-3|TRBJ1-1
TGTGCCAGCAGTTACCCCCCGACAGGGAACACTGAAGCTTTCTTT
CASSYPPTGNTEAFF
>TRBD2|NA|TRBV7-8|TRBJ2-4
TGTGCCAGCAGCTATAGCGGGTCGGGAGGGGCGGCGAACATTCAGTACTTC
CASSYSGSGGAANIQYF
>NA|NA|TRBV11-3|TRBJ1-1
TGTGCCAGCAGCTTAACCCCCGGACGTGGGGACCCTGAAGCTTTCTTT
CASSLTPGRGDPEAFF
>NA|NA|TRBV6-2/TRBV6-3|TRBJ1-5
TGTGCCAGCAGTTACGGGCAGAATAGCAATCAGCCCCAGCATTTT
CASSYGQNSNQPQHF
>NA|once|TRBV27|TRBJ2-1
TGTGCCAGCAGTTTATCGACAGGCTTGAATAATGAGCAGTTCTTC
CASSLSTGLNNEQFF
>TRBD1|NA|TRBV7-9|TRBJ2-1
TGTGCCTCTAGGTCCGGGACAGGGAGGGTTGAGCAGTTCTTC
CASRSGTGRVEQFF
>TRBD1|NA|TRBV4-1|TRBJ1-4
TGCGCCAGCAGCCGAACCGGGACAGGGGGCAATAATGAAAAACTGTTTTTT
CASSRTGTGGNNEKLFF
>NA|NA|TRBV2|TRBJ1-3
TGTGCCAGCAGAGAGACGGTCCTCTCTGGAAACACCATATATTTT
CASRETVLSGNTIYF
>NA|NA|TRBV6-5|TRBJ2-5
TGTGCCAGCAGGTTATGGCAGGGACAAGAGACCCAGTACTTC
CASRLWQGQETQYF
>NA|few|TRBV21-1|TRBJ2-1
TGTGCCAGCAGCCTACACCCCCAACTAGCGGGAGGGCGGGACGACAATGAGCAGTTCTTC
CASSLHPQLAGGRDDNEQFF
>NA|NA|TRBV6-5|TRBJ2-7
TGTGCCAGCAGTCGGGCGGGGGGACAGGGTTACGAGCAGTACTTC
CASSRAGGQGYEQYF
>TRBD1|NA|TRBV11-3|TRBJ2-1
TGTGCCAGCAGCTTTAGGGGGACAGATCACTACAATGAGCAGTTCTTC
CASSFRGTDHYNEQFF
>NA|NA|TRBV5-6|TRBJ2-7
TGTGCCAGCAGCTCGCGGTGGGACTTGTTGTCGGAGCAGTACTTC
CASSSRWDLLSEQYF
>TRBD1|NA|TRBV11-3|TRBJ1-1
TGTGCCAGCAGCCCTCGACAGGGGGACGACACTGAAGCTTTCTTT
CASSPRQGDDTEAFF